These 27 T cell receptor beta chains share one sample of origin, sequenced in a study of cytomegalovirus exposure and HLA in healthy donors. The PCR ran on 60 Vbeta and 13 Jbeta primers. Measured with immunoSEQ multiplex PCR; TCRdb has only the in-frame clones, and not every one. The data show 150,000 to 200,000 clones, with 84% seen just once and 0.25% to 0.3% held by the top ten. Sequencing input: PBMCs. These receptor sequences come from a boy aged 5-17 years in good health and CMV-seronegative.

Only one count was recorded for this clone. This chain uses TRBV11-2 with TRBJ1-2, with D perhaps TRBD1 (6 bases). Germline V gene sequence: CDR1 SGHAT, CDR2 FQNNGV. The CDR3 loop spans 13 amino acids. Between the trimmed V and J ends, which lost 5 bases and 4 bases, there was a span of 11 bases. Here the CDR3 reads CASSPGVSYGYTF. CDR3 DNA sequence: TGTGCCAGCAGCCCAGGGGTTTCCTATGGCTACACCTTC.

The chain couples TRBV10-3 to TRBJ2-3, with unresolved D. In germline, CDR1 is ENHRY, CDR2 SYGVKD. V lost 4 bases and J 3 bases, leaving 14 bases between the germline ends. This CDR3 is built from 15 residues. The CDR3 loop is CAISGPNSGTDTQYF. For the CDR3, the DNA is TGTGCCATCAGTGGCCCCAACAGTGGAACAGATACGCAGTATTTT.

The V call is TRBV29-1, the J call TRBJ1-1, with D perhaps matching TRBD1 (5 bases). There are 15 residues in the CDR3. Germline CDR1 and CDR2: SQVTM and ANQGSEA. The V gene lost 6 bases and the J gene lost 0 bases, with 17 bases spanning the gap. For the CDR3, the DNA is TGCAGCGTCAACCTGCGGGGCGAAATGAACACTGAAGCTTTCTTT. This codes for CSVNLRGEMNTEAFF. The full variable domain, its missing parts supplied by reference TRBV29-1 and TRBJ1-1, is SAVISQKPSRDICQRGTSLTIQCQVDSQVTMMFWYRQQPGQSLTLIATANQGSEATYESGFVIDKFPISRPNLTFSTLTVSNMSPEDSSIYLCSVNLRGEMNTEAFFGQGTRLTVV.

The V call is TRBV7-6, the J call TRBJ2-3, with TRBD2 identical over 10 bases. The CDR3 covers 15 residues. After removal of 5 bases from V and 1 base from J, the junction contained 3 bases not matched to a gene. Germline loops: CDR1 SGHVS, CDR2 FNYEAQ. The CDR3 region is CASSQAGGGTDTQYF. The CDR3 DNA reads as TGTGCCAGCAGCCAAGCGGGAGGGGGCACAGATACGCAGTATTTT.

The rearrangement uses TRBV7-9 and TRBJ2-3; 12 bases match TRBD2. CDR3 length: 16 amino acids. V lost 5 bases to trimming and J lost 4 bases; unmatched junction nucleotides: 7. Germline CDR1 and CDR2: SEHNR and FQNEAQ (reference sequence). In DNA, the CDR3 is TGTGCCAGCAGCCCGACTAGCGGGAGTCATGCAGATACGCAGTATTTT. It yields the protein CASSPTSGSHADTQYF.

The rearrangement uses TRBV5-4 and TRBJ2-2; the match to TRBD1 covers 7 bases. The V segment lost 4 bases and the J segment 1 base; nucleotides outside the gene matches: 4. The V gene's germline CDR1 is SGHNT and CDR2 YYREEE (reference sequence). This CDR3 has 15 residues. CDR3 in DNA: TGTGCCAGCAGCACCAGGGGGTGGAACACCGGGGAGCTGTTTTTT. As protein: CASSTRGWNTGELFF.

This clone was counted between two and nine times. V is TRBV14 and J is TRBJ1-1; TRBD1 matches at 8 bases. The length of the CDR3 is 13 residues. CDR1 SGHDN and CDR2 FVKESK come from the germline V gene. J gave up 7 bases and V 3 bases, and 4 bases lay outside the gene matches. The CDR3 here is CASSQDRVSEAFF. The DNA of the CDR3 is TGTGCCAGCAGCCAGGACAGGGTGAGTGAAGCTTTCTTT. Complete variable domain (other parts from reference TRBV14 and TRBJ1-1): EAGVTQFPSHSVIEKGQTVTLRCDPISGHDNLYWYRRVMGKEIKFLLHFVKESKQDESGMPNNRFLAERTGGTYSTLKVQPAELEDSGVYFCASSQDRVSEAFFGQGTRLTVV.

This chain uses TRBV5-1 with TRBJ2-4; 13 bases line up with TRBD2. The CDR3 contains 18 residues. The germline V gene encodes CDR1 SGHRS and CDR2 YFSETQ. V shed 4 bases and J 4 bases; nucleotides not matched to a gene: 11. CDR3 sequence (DNA): TGCGCCAGCAGCCAAGGACTAGCGGGGGAACCCCTAAAAAACATTCAGTACTTC. Its protein product is CASSQGLAGEPLKNIQYF.

This chain joins TRBV5-3 and TRBJ2-7; weak D call: TRBD1 (5 bases). TRBV5-3 is placed among ORFs of uncertain function. Between the trimmed V and J ends, which lost 6 bases and 5 bases, there was a span of 15 bases. CDR3 length: 13 residues. CDR3 sequence: CARIGKGFHEQYF. Here the CDR3 DNA reads TGTGCCAGAATAGGGAAGGGGTTCCACGAGCAGTACTTC.

This clone has just one count. The CDR3, as DNA: TGTGCCAGCAGCCAAAACAGGGGTTACGAGCAGTACTTC. Amino acids: CASSQNRGYEQYF. The V call is TRBV4-2, the J call TRBJ2-7; 7 nucleotides align to TRBD1. Trimming removed 2 bases from V and 4 bases from J; junction bases left unmatched: 2. Germline V gene sequence: CDR1 LGHNA, CDR2 YNFKEQ. The length of the CDR3 is 13 residues.

The chain couples TRBV4-3 to TRBJ2-7, with 11 positions matching TRBD2. Trimming cost V 0 bases and J 7 bases; bases outside gene matches: 14. The CDR3 totals 18 residues. CDR1 LGHNA and CDR2 YSLEER come from the germline V gene. For the CDR3, the DNA is TGCGCCAGCAGCCAAGATCCCCTAGCGGGGGGCCTACGTGGTGAGCAGTACTTC. It yields the protein CASSQDPLAGGLRGEQYF.

The chain carries TRBV5-4 and TRBJ1-1; D unclear. V gave up 4 bases and J gave up 10 bases, with 17 bases separating them. This CDR3 is 13 amino acids long. The germline CDR1 and CDR2 sequences are SGHNT and YYREEE (reference sequence). This CDR3 is CASSRRGSRGAFF. The CDR3 region has the DNA TGTGCCAGCAGCCGACGGGGTTCGCGAGGAGCTTTCTTT.

The chain couples TRBV7-9 to TRBJ2-1, with D perhaps matching TRBD1 (5 bases). This CDR3 region has 15 residues. Germline CDR1 is SEHNR and CDR2 is FQNEAQ (reference sequence). V gave up 2 bases and J gave up 5 bases, with 13 bases separating them. CDR3: CASSLPISGNNEQFF. The CDR3 region has the DNA TGTGCCAGCAGCTTACCGATATCAGGGAACAATGAGCAGTTCTTC.

This clone appeared a single time. The V call is TRBV6-1, the J call TRBJ2-7; 7 bases are shared with TRBD1. The CDR3 sequence is 13 residues long. V was pared by 5 bases and J by 2 bases, with 3 bases of the junction left unmatched. Germline lookup yields CDR1 MNHNS and CDR2 SASEGT. CDR3 amino acids: CASSHRGPYEQYF. In DNA form, the CDR3 reads TGTGCCAGCAGTCACAGGGGTCCCTACGAGCAGTACTTC.

The rearrangement uses TRBV29-1 and TRBJ2-1; TRBD2 agrees at 8 bases. The CDR3 covers 15 residues. Germline values: CDR1 SQVTM, CDR2 ANQGSEA. With V trimmed by 7 bases and J by 5 bases, 13 bases remained unmatched. The CDR3 coding sequence is TGCAGCGCCCTCGGGGGGCCACTAGCGGACAATGAGCAGTTCTTC. This sequence encodes CSALGGPLADNEQFF.

This sequence joins TRBV7-9 and TRBJ2-7; 12 nucleotides line up with TRBD1. The CDR3 loop spans 18 amino acids. The V gene's germline CDR1 is SEHNR and CDR2 FQNEAQ (reference sequence). The V gene end was trimmed by 2 bases and the J gene end by 5 bases; junction bases not matched to a gene: 13. The CDR3 DNA follows: TGTGCCAGCAGCTTATACGCCGGAAGTGGGGACAGGGGGCACGAGCAGTACTTC. It encodes CASSLYAGSGDRGHEQYF.

In its sample, this clone was seen a few times. The chain recombines TRBV25-1 with TRBJ1-1; D gene ambiguous. Per germline, CDR1 MGHDK and CDR2 SYGVNS. V shed 5 bases and J shed 6 bases, with 13 bases lying between them. The CDR3 length is 13 residues. CDR3 DNA sequence: TGTGCCAGCAGTAGGGCGGGGAGGGCTGAAGCTTTCTTT. It encodes CASSRAGRAEAFF.

The chain has TRBV7-8 and TRBJ1-1, with D maybe TRBD1 (5 bases). Looked up from germline, CDR1 is SGHVS and CDR2 is FQNEAQ. The CDR3 runs 16 residues. V lost 6 bases and J lost 5, with 22 bases in between. As DNA, the CDR3 is TGTGCCAGCAGGAGACAGCGAATGACAACTGGGACTGAAGCTTTCTTT. Its protein product is CASRRQRMTTGTEAFF.

The chain employs TRBV19 and TRBJ1-4; D possibly corresponds to TRBD1 (5 bases). V was cut by 4 bases and J by 4 bases, with 25 bases left in between. Germline lookup yields CDR1 LNHDA and CDR2 SQIVND (reference sequence). There are 19 residues in the CDR3. In nucleotides, the CDR3 is TGTGCCAGTAGTACGCAAATGGGGGGAGTCCGGAACTTTAATGAAAAACTGTTTTTT. Translated: CASSTQMGGVRNFNEKLFF.

This sequence joins TRBV7-9 and TRBJ2-1; 7 bases are shared with TRBD2. The germline CDR1 and CDR2 sequences are SEHNR and FQNEAQ (reference sequence). V shed 6 bases, J shed 3 bases, and the junction held 5 bases outside the gene matches. The CDR3 loop spans 14 amino acids. This CDR3 reads CASSTGGDYNEQFF. CDR3 DNA: TGTGCCAGCAGTACGGGAGGTGACTACAATGAGCAGTTCTTC. Full variable domain (missing parts from reference TRBV7-9 and TRBJ2-1): DTGVSQNPRHKITKRGQNVTFRCDPISEHNRLYWYRQTLGQGPEFLTYFQNEAQLEKSRLLSDRFSAERPKGSFSTLEIQRTEQGDSAMYLCASSTGGDYNEQFFGPGTRLTVL.

As regards this clone: Germline and junction disagree at one end, which may indicate a read error. The chain is built from TRBV7-8 and TRBJ1-1; D gene unclear. This CDR3 is 14 amino acids long. Germline V gene sequence: CDR1 SGHVS, CDR2 FQNEAQ. This CDR3 is CASSLMGRDTEAFF. The CDR3 region has the DNA TGTGCCAGCAGCTTAATGGGTAGAGACACTGAAGCCTTCTTT.

V is TRBV9 and J is TRBJ2-3, with 9 bases aligning to TRBD2. Germline V gene lookup returns CDR1 SGDLS and CDR2 YYNGEE. The CDR3 totals 15 residues. V gave up 1 base and J gave up 3 bases; unmatched junction bases: 3. The CDR3 nucleotides are TGTGCCAGCAGCGTATCTAGCGGGATAACAGATACGCAGTATTTT. Its protein is CASSVSSGITDTQYF. The whole variable domain, remainder taken from reference TRBV9 and TRBJ2-3, is DSGVTQTPKHLITATGQRVTLRCSPRSGDLSVYWYQQSLDQGLQFLIQYYNGEERAKGNILERFSAQQFPDLHSELNLSSLELGDSALYFCASSVSSGITDTQYFGPGTRLTVL.

The chain employs TRBV27 and TRBJ2-1; 7 bases map to TRBD2. J gave up 3 bases and V 5 bases, and 4 bases lay outside the gene matches. From germline, CDR1 is MNHEY and CDR2 SMNVEV (reference sequence). CDR3 length equals 14 residues. The chain's CDR3 is CASSGRGSYNEQFF. The CDR3 DNA reads as TGTGCCAGCAGTGGCCGCGGGAGCTACAATGAGCAGTTCTTC.

The V gene is TRBV14, the J gene TRBJ2-1; TRBD2 is a possible D gene (6 bases). The germline V gene has CDR1 SGHDN and CDR2 FVKESK. Trimming removed 4 bases at V and 2 bases at J, with 9 bases between. This CDR3 is 14 amino acids long. CDR3 protein: CASSPTSTYNEQFF. CDR3 sequence (DNA): TGTGCCAGCAGCCCGACTAGTACCTACAATGAGCAGTTCTTC.

V is TRBV5-6 and J is TRBJ1-2; D not resolved. With 1 base removed from V and 6 bases from J, the gap between germline ends came to 16 bases. CDR1 is SGHDT, CDR2 YYEEEE, per germline. This CDR3 comprises 15 residues. The DNA of the CDR3 is TGTGCCAGCAGCTTGTACTTCTGGAATGCGGATGGCTACACCTTC. This sequence encodes CASSLYFWNADGYTF.

V and J are TRBV10-2 and TRBJ1-6; 7 nucleotides line up with TRBD1. The V and J ends lost 8 bases and 10 bases, in that order; junction bases with no gene match: 14. Germline loops: CDR1 WSHSY, CDR2 SAAADI. The CDR3 extends over 15 amino acids. The CDR3 reads CASVGQRGEGSPLHF. In DNA form, the CDR3 reads TGCGCCAGCGTGGGACAGAGGGGTGAGGGATCACCCCTCCACTTT.

V usage is TRBV4-1 and J usage is TRBJ1-6; D unclear. The CDR3 is 15 amino acids. Germline-derived CDR1 and CDR2 are MGHRA and YSYEKL. V shed 0 bases and J shed 7 bases, with 10 bases lying between them. CDR3 amino acids: CASSQDNSPNSPLHF. The CDR3 nucleotides read TGCGCCAGCAGCCAAGATAACAGCCCAAATTCACCCCTCCACTTT.